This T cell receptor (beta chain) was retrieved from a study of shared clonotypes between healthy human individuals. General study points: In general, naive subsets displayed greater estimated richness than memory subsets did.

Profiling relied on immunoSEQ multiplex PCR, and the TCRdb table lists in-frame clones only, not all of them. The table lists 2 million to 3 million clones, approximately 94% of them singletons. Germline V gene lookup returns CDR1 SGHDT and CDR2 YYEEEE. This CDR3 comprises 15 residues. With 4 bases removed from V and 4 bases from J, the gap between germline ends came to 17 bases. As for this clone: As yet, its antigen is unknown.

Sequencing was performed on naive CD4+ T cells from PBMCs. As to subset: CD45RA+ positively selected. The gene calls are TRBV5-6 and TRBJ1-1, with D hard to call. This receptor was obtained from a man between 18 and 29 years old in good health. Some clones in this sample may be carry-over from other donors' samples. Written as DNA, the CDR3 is TGTGCCAGCAGCCGACGTCGAGGCTGGGGCACTGAAGCTTTCTTT. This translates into CASSRRRGWGTEAFF.